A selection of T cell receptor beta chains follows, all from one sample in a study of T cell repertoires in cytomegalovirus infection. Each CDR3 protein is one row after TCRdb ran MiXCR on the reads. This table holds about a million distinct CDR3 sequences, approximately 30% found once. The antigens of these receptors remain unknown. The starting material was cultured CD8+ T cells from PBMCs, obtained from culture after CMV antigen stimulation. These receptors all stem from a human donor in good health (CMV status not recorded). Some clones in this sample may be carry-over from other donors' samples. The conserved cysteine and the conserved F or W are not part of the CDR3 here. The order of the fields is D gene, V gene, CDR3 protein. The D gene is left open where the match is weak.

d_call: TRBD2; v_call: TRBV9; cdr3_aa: ASSAVPGLAKETQY
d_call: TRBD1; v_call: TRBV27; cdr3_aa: ASSYTGGGHEQY
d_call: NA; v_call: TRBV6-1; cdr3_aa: ASSDYSFRNSPLH
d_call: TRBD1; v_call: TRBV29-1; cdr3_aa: SAQDRGPYNEQF
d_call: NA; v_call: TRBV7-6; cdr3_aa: ASSSPGTPFGSYNSPLH
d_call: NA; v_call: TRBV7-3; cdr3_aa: ASSLDANYGYT
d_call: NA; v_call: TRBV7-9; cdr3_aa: ASSPGSNYEQY
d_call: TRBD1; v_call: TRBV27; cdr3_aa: ASSLRAGGRVEAF
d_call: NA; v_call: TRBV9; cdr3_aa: ASSVEQKPANYGYT
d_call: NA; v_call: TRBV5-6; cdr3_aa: ASSSGKFSGNTIY
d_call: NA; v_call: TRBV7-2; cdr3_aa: TSSVDLYVVREQF
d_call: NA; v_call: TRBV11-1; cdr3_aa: ASSFGMGMNTEAF
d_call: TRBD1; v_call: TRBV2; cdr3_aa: ASRGTGHNSPLH
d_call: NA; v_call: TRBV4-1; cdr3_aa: ASSQVVRSPETQY
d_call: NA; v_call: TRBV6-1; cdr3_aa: ASTRARGDTQY
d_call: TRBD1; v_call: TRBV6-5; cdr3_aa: ASSYSDRAGNTIY
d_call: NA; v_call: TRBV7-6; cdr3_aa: ASSLGTGLNQPQH
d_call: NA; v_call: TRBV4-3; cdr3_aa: ASSQDGIGSSYNSPLH
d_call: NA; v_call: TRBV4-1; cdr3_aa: ASSQVPLADEAF
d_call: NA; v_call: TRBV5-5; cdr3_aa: ASSLSGWEYNEQS
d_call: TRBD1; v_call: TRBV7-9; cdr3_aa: ASSSQGAGEKLF
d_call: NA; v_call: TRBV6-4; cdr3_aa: ASSVLAGSTSGYT
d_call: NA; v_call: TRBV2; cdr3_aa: ASSEGRDQPQH
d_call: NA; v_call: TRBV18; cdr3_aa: ASSLSPLGDETQY
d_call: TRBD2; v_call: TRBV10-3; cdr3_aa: AIRGLAGGRGSYEQY
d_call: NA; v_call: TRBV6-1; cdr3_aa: ASTGGLSEQF